Reported below is one TCR beta chain. No cognate antigen has been identified for it. No much larger clonotype is one base removed from it; base qualities were not supplied. Each study subject had MCPyV-positive Merkel cell carcinoma confirmed by biopsy and had serum antibodies to T-antigen that tested positive. Genomic DNA was extracted from several adjacent 10-micron frozen tumor sections without cell sorting or culture. Roughly 5 x 5 x 5 mm of tumor biopsy tissue was frozen in optimal cutting temperature compound. In the frozen biopsy, scout sections stained with hematoxylin and eosin confirmed abundant Merkel cell carcinoma and infiltrating cells. The immunoSEQ assay was used both to sequence TRB CDR3 from tumor genomic DNA and to process the resulting data. TCRdb holds this immuneACCESS table with in-frame rearrangements only. Some clones are missing; in checked studies, unresolved V genes explain under half, and the rest has no known cause. In this sample the table shows about 15,000 clones, roughly four fifths of which occur a single time. 15% to 20% of the sample rests with the top ten.

The source of the sample is a study of T cell repertoires in Merkel cell carcinoma (dated by TCRdb to the late 2010s). Some background on the complete study: Patients who had received intralesional immunotherapy or systemic immune checkpoint blockade prior to the biopsy were excluded. A diagnosis of MCPyV-positive Merkel cell carcinoma and successful in vitro expansion of tumor-infiltrating lymphocytes were required for inclusion. The MCPyV-specific clonotypes were initially defined from expanded tumor-infiltrating lymphocytes through tetramer sorting, cloning and paired TCR sequencing. What the authors observed across the whole study: The study did not examine normal tissue biopsies.

This TCR was recovered from an adult with Merkel cell carcinoma. Input material: tumor tissue.

CDR3 sequence: CASSYSKNTNYGYTF. At the DNA level, the sequence is TGTGCCAGCAGTTACTCGAAAAACACCAACTATGGCTACACCTTC. The V gene is TRBV6-6 and the J gene is TRBJ1-2; no D gene can be assigned with confidence. The CDR3 starts with the cysteine, ends with the phenylalanine, and has 15 residues. Here the CDR3 DNA is all that survives: 45 bases in frame from base 1. CDR1 and CDR2 (MNHNY, SVGAGI) derive from the germline V gene (reference sequence). A distance of 10 bases separates the germline ends of V and J, which lose 0 bases and 2 bases respectively.